One and the same sample provided the 10 T cell receptor beta chains below, sequenced in a study of T-cell reconstitution after alpha-beta-depleted transplantation in children. This sample's TCRbeta library carried unique molecular identifier barcodes. TCRdb analysed the PCR reads with MiXCR anew, one entry per CDR3 protein. The sample has 150,000 to 250,000 distinct CDR3 sequences; roughly 15% are singletons. Material: PBMCs from the stem cell graft donor, obtained from the stem cell graft. The source is a human donor who donated a stem cell graft to a child with acute lymphoblastic leukemia.

This clonotype was counted many times. The chain has TRBV29-1 and TRBJ2-5, with D unresolved. There are 12 residues in the CDR3. CDR1 SQVTM and CDR2 ANQGSEA come from the germline V gene. With 4 bases removed from V and 1 base from J, the gap between germline ends came to 7 bases. For the CDR3, the DNA is TGCAGCGTTGGAGGCAGCCAAGAGACCCAGTACTTC. This encodes CSVGGSQETQYF.

This clonotype was seen many times. This chain connects TRBV27 to TRBJ2-3, with unresolved D. The V gene lost 6 bases and the J gene lost 2 bases, with 30 bases spanning the gap. Germline V gene lookup returns CDR1 MNHEY and CDR2 SMNVEV (reference sequence). The CDR3 has 20 residues. The chain's CDR3 is CASSPPVLRSQDRFTDTQYF. The CDR3 bases are TGTGCCAGCAGCCCCCCGGTACTTAGAAGTCAGGACCGATTCACAGATACGCAGTATTTT.

This clonotype occurred a few times. The chain links TRBV5-1 to TRBJ2-7; 8 bases are shared with TRBD2. Germline-derived CDR1 and CDR2 are SGHRS and YFSETQ. The CDR3 contains 17 residues. J was trimmed by 3 bases and V by 0 bases; bases with no gene match: 11. In nucleotides, the CDR3 is TGCGCCAGCAGCTTGGAGCGGGAGAGTGAAAAGGTCTACGAGCAGTACTTC. This encodes CASSLERESEKVYEQYF.

The chain carries TRBV25-1 and TRBJ2-3; D gene ambiguous. Trimming cost V 2 bases and J 1 base, with 10 bases left between them. CDR1 and CDR2 from the germline V gene are MGHDK and SYGVNS. This CDR3 has 15 residues. CDR3 nucleotides: TGTGCCAGCAGTGAAGAAAGCGATCGCACAGATACGCAGTATTTT. Translating it yields CASSEESDRTDTQYF.

The chain joins TRBV29-1 to TRBJ2-3, with D unresolved. V dropped 5 bases and J dropped 0 bases, with 9 bases sitting between them. Germline loops: CDR1 SQVTM, CDR2 ANQGSEA. The length of the CDR3 is 13 residues. Written as DNA, the CDR3 is TGCAGCGTTCTCCTCGGGAGCACAGATACGCAGTATTTT. This gives the protein CSVLLGSTDTQYF.

This clonotype was recorded many times. The CDR3 sequence is CAWSVNGVQETQYF. The CDR3, as DNA: TGTGCCTGGAGTGTTAACGGGGTACAAGAGACCCAGTACTTC. The chain has TRBV30 and TRBJ2-5, with D perhaps TRBD2 (5 bases). CDR3 length: 14 amino acids. V was trimmed by 0 bases and J by 2 bases, leaving 10 bases between them. Germline lookup yields CDR1 GTSNPN and CDR2 SVGIG (reference sequence).

This clonotype is a singleton in its sample. The genes are TRBV5-1 and TRBJ2-1, with D maybe TRBD1 (6 bases). CDR3 length: 13 amino acids. V was cut by 0 bases and J by 7 bases, with 8 bases left in between. Germline CDR1 SGHRS, CDR2 YFSETQ. The CDR3 spells CASSLEGVNEQFF. The CDR3 nucleotides are TGCGCCAGCAGCTTGGAGGGGGTGAATGAGCAGTTCTTC.

For this clonotype: This may arise from a read error, as a much more abundant clone is one base away. CDR3 in amino acids: CPSSLGSTATQYF. Written as DNA, the CDR3 is TGTCCCAGCAGTTTAGGTTCAACAGCCACGCAGTATTTT. V usage is TRBV12-3 or TRBV12-4 and J usage is TRBJ2-3; no firm D call. There are 13 residues in the CDR3.

The sample holds many counts of this clonotype. The chain joins TRBV7-9 to TRBJ1-2; D is possibly TRBD1 (5 bases). The germline V gene has CDR1 SEHNR and CDR2 FQNEAQ (reference sequence). Trimming took off 3 bases at V and 10 bases at J, with 12 bases between the two ends. The CDR3 length is 12 residues. This CDR3 reads CASSLETVSYTF. DNA for the CDR3: TGTGCCAGCAGCTTGGAGACAGTGTCCTACACCTTC.

This clonotype was picked up a small number of times. The rearrangement joins TRBV29-1 to TRBJ2-2; 7 nucleotides line up with TRBD2. The V segment lost 6 bases and the J segment 1 base; nucleotides outside the gene matches: 2. Germline V CDR1 and CDR2: SQVTM, ANQGSEA. The CDR3 runs to 13 residues. CDR3 nucleotide sequence: TGCAGCGTCGCTAGCGGGAACACCGGGGAGCTGTTTTTT. It yields the protein CSVASGNTGELFF.